Here is one T cell receptor beta chain with its context. Its antigen is as yet unknown. The sample belongs to a study of shared clonotypes between healthy human individuals. Into CD45RA+ naive and CD45RA-negative memory subsets, the CD4+ cells were split. This CDR3 is built from 14 residues. Looked up from germline, CDR1 is SGHTA and CDR2 is FQGNSA. Deletions cut 5 bases from V and 5 bases from J, with 15 bases between. The study, taken as a whole, reports: Donor clonotype sharing was expected to depend on sequencing depth. Shared clonotypes: about 4.6% naive CD4, about 3.3% naive CD8, 2% to 2.5% memory CD4, 0.4% memory CD8. All-four-donor shared clonotypes had higher generation probabilities than non-shared clonotypes did.

Some clones are missing from TCRdb's copy, which holds only in-frame ones; the method was immunoSEQ multiplex PCR. This table has under 1,900,000 clones, around 98.5% appearing once. The sequence was obtained from a man aged 25-45 years in good health. Sequencing was done on a sample of naive CD4+ T cells sorted from blood. Regarding subset: CD45RA+ positively selected. The genes are TRBV7-2 and TRBJ1-2, with unresolved D. CDR3 DNA sequence: TGTGCCAGCAGCCCCCCAAGATCGGGGTATGGCTACACCTTC. Protein: CASSPPRSGYGYTF.